The TCR beta chain described here comes from a study of blood T cell repertoires in COVID-19 (dated by TCRdb to about 2020). With respect to the entire study: Samples covering the acute and convalescent phases of COVID-19 were provided by collaborators in the United States, Italy and Spain. The prospective study material was composed of cDNA or gDNA derived from T cells, B-cell-depleted T cells, or PBMCs. Deeply sampled blood TCRbeta repertoires from subjects exposed to, actively infected with, or recovered from COVID-19 were included in the dataset. The repertoires were made available in a free public database intended to serve as a resource for research on the immune response to SARS-CoV-2. The samples were drawn from two sources: the first 160 participants of the ongoing ImmuneRACE study, and 1,000 to 1,500 subjects contributed by 6 global collaborators. The sample metadata nearly always contained a de-identified subject ID, COVID-19 status, age in years and sex. Where available, HLA class I and class II types were obtained from metadata supplied by the sample provider rather than from assay-based typing.

TCRbeta CDR3 regions were amplified from genomic DNA by means of the immunoSEQ Assay, a bias-controlled multiplex PCR. Under the source paper's analysis protocol: The number of nucleated cells in each sample was estimated by amplification of reference gene primers within the assay. To quantify the absolute abundance of each unique TCRbeta CDR3 rearrangement, sequence reads were collapsed and filtered. For each sample, productive Simpson clonality was calculated as the square root of Simpson's diversity index over productive rearrangements. The source is immuneACCESS, and TCRdb retained only in-frame sequences with V and J called. Part of the clones is not carried over; for the studies checked, unresolved V genes explain less than half of this, and the remainder is unexplained. For V, J and clone size, that table is used; D and trimming come from the DNA. The sample profile shows about 190,000 clones; about 88% of them were found once. The ten most abundant clones make up 3.2% of the sample.

Participants in the prospective study were enrolled through a virtual design, were aged roughly 18 to 90 years, and lived in approximately 24 United States geographic areas. In the prospective study, participants were assigned to cohorts based on the clinical history participants reported in a screening survey and a study questionnaire. ImmuneRACE Cohort 3 recovered participants were defined by two consecutive negative NP/OP PCR tests, healthcare professional clearance, or symptom resolution. In the prospective study, whole blood, serum and a nasopharyngeal or oropharyngeal swab were collected from each participant by mobile phlebotomists. Over an approximately 2-month period, participants in the prospective study had the option of providing additional blood draws and questionnaires. Before DNA extraction, blood samples from the prospective study were shipped at room temperature or frozen. General conclusions and limits of the study: The amount of clinical and demographic metadata varied by source and participant and was provided uncurated.

As to this clone: Its antigen target is currently unknown. Nothing much larger sits one base from this clone, and base qualities are not available.

The germline V gene specifies MDHEN as CDR1 and SYDVKM as CDR2. The CDR3 contains 11 residues, cysteine and phenylalanine counted. Of all the DNA, just the CDR3 is kept, 33 bases in frame from base 1. V was cut back by 4 bases and J by 8 bases, leaving a gap of 8 bases between them. The chain couples TRBV28 to TRBJ1-2; the D gene cannot be resolved reliably. The sample was PBMCs or T cells enriched from blood (not recorded which). The TCR sequence derives from a woman in her twenties or thirties who had recovered from COVID-19. The nucleotides are TGTGCCAGCAGTTCCCCGAGGGGCTACACCTTC. It translates as CASSSPRGYTF.